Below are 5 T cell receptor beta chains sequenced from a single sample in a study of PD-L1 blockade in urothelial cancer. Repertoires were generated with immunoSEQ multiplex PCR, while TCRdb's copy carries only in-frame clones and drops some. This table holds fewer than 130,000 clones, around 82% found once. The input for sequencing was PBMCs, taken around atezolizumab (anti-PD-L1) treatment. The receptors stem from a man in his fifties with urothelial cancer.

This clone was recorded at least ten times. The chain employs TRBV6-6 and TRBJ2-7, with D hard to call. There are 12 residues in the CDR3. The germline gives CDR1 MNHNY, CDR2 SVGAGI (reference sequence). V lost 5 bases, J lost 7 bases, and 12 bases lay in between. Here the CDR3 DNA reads TGTGCCAGCAGTACCACTCAGGTAGAGCAGTACTTC. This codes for CASSTTQVEQYF.

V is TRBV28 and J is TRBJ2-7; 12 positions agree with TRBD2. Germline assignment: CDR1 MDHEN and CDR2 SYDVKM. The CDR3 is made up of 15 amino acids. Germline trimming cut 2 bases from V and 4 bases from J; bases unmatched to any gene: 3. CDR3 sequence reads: CASSLGTSGSYEQYF. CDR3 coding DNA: TGTGCCAGCAGTTTAGGGACTAGCGGGTCTTACGAGCAGTACTTC.

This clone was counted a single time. The CDR3 protein is CSAARVDSNYGYTF. CDR3 in DNA: TGCAGCGCCGCTCGAGTAGACAGTAACTATGGCTACACCTTC. V and J are TRBV29-1 and TRBJ1-2, with D possibly being TRBD1 (5 bases). Germline CDR1 reads SQVTM; CDR2 reads ANQGSEA. This CDR3 is 14 amino acids long. The germline V and J ends were trimmed by 7 bases and 1 base, with 16 bases remaining between them.

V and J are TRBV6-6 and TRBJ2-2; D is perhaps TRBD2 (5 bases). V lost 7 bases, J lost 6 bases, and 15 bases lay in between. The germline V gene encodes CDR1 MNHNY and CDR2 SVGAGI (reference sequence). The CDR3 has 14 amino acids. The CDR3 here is CASTTWTLSGELFF. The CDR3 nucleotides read TGTGCCAGCACCACCTGGACTCTATCCGGGGAGCTGTTTTTT.

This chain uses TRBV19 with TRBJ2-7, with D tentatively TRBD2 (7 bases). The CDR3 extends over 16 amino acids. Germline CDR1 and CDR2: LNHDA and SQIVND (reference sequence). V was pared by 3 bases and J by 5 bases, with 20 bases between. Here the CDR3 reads CASSIGGRGPVDEQYF. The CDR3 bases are TGTGCCAGTAGTATCGGGGGGCGAGGGCCGGTTGACGAGCAGTACTTC. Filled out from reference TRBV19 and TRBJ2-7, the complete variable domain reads DGGITQSPKYLFRKEGQNVTLSCEQNLNHDAMYWYRQDPGQGLRLIYYSQIVNDFQKGDIAEGYSVSREKKESFPLTVTSAQKNPTAFYLCASSIGGRGPVDEQYFGPGTRLTVT.